This TCR beta chain was profiled in a study of T cell responses to AZD1222 COVID-19 vaccine. General study results and limits: Spike regions recognized by vaccine-associated CD4 TCRs spanned the protein, led by 160-218 and 743-854. White British people made up most donors, females outnumbered males, and clonal diversity was possibly underestimated. Just a handful of AZD1222 recipients were seropositive at baseline. Repertoires in all cases were sampled only once the peak T cell response had passed.

On this clone: The antigen is unknown.

Sequencing used immunoSEQ multiplex PCR; TCRdb keeps in-frame clones, though not all of them. The sample lists 120,000 or so clones, about nine tenths occurring once. Trimming cost V 5 bases and J 14 bases, with 17 bases left between them. The CDR3 is 12 residues long. Germline CDR1 reads MNHEY; CDR2 reads SMNVEV (reference sequence). This specimen consisted of peripheral blood, obtained on day 0 of AZD1222 vaccination. The source is an adult in good health. The J gene is TRBJ2-3, the V gene TRBV27; D might be TRBD1 (6 bases). Written as DNA, the CDR3 is TGTGCCAGCAGTGTTAACCGGGACAAGTGGTATTTT. It specifies CASSVNRDKWYF.